These 13 T cell receptor beta chains originate from one sample sequenced in a study of shared T cell receptors in the human thymus. The data were produced by immunoSEQ multiplex PCR, yet TCRdb's version contains in-frame clones alone and is incomplete. Among about 380,000 clones listed, roughly 94% were seen once. Sequencing input: thymocytes. The receptors were gathered from a human donor.

The CDR3 is CASSPSWTSQLSSYEQYF. CDR3 coding DNA: TGTGCCAGCTCTCCGTCCTGGACTAGCCAATTGAGCTCCTACGAGCAGTACTTC. The chain joins TRBV18 to TRBJ2-7; 8 bases align to TRBD2. V gave up 6 bases and J gave up 0 bases; unmatched junction bases: 16. From germline, CDR1 is KGHSH and CDR2 LQKENI. The CDR3 consists of 18 residues.

The J gene is TRBJ2-1, the V gene TRBV6-4; possible D gene TRBD1, 6 bases. This CDR3 has 16 residues. V lost 4 bases, J lost 0 bases, and 13 bases lay in between. The germline V gene encodes CDR1 MRHNA and CDR2 SNTAGT. Written as DNA, the CDR3 is TGTGCCAGCAGTGCTCGGACAGAGAGCTCCTACAATGAGCAGTTCTTC. Translating it yields CASSARTESSYNEQFF.

The V and J genes are TRBV6-6 and TRBJ2-7; 10 nucleotides align to TRBD1. The CDR3 consists of 15 residues. Unmatched junction bases numbered 7, after V lost 6 bases and J lost 2 bases. From germline, CDR1 is MNHNY and CDR2 SVGAGI (reference sequence). The CDR3 nucleotides are TGTGCCAGCAGCTCGGGACAGGGGACCCCCTACGAGCAGTACTTC. Residues: CASSSGQGTPYEQYF.

The CDR3 DNA is TGTGCCAGCAGCGTTCGAGTCAGCGGGAGGGCCCATGAGCAGTTCTTC. Residues: CASSVRVSGRAHEQFF. This chain uses TRBV9 with TRBJ2-1; 10 bases agree with TRBD2. The length of the CDR3 is 16 residues. Trimming at V came to 2 bases and at J to 8 bases, leaving 10 bases not matched to a gene. The germline gives CDR1 SGDLS, CDR2 YYNGEE.

The chain links TRBV4-1 to TRBJ1-1, with TRBD1 matching 7 bases. In germline, CDR1 is MGHRA, CDR2 YSYEKL. After removal of 5 bases from V and 7 bases from J, the junction contained 10 bases not matched to a gene. The CDR3 has 14 amino acids. The CDR3 protein is CASSSRQGGGEAFF. Here the CDR3 DNA reads TGCGCCAGCAGCTCTCGACAGGGCGGGGGTGAAGCTTTCTTT.

V usage is TRBV27 and J usage is TRBJ1-2; 8 nucleotides agree with TRBD1. Losses at the gene ends were 0 bases for V and 6 bases for J; bases not matched to a gene: 9. CDR3 length: 16 residues. CDR1 and CDR2 (germline): MNHEY, SMNVEV (reference sequence). In nucleotides, the CDR3 is TGTGCCAGCAGTTTATCTACCCGGGACAGGAAGCATGGCTACACCTTC. It is translated as CASSLSTRDRKHGYTF.

This chain connects TRBV5-1 to TRBJ1-1; 11 bases are a match to TRBD1. There are 15 residues in the CDR3. CDR1 SGHRS and CDR2 YFSETQ come from the germline V gene. The trim removed 2 bases at V and 5 bases at J, leaving 5 bases unmatched. The CDR3 nucleotides read TGCGCCAGCAGCTTCACCGGGACAGGGGGAACTGAAGCTTTCTTT. Translated, it gives CASSFTGTGGTEAFF. The full variable domain, its missing parts supplied by reference TRBV5-1 and TRBJ1-1, is KAGVTQTPRYLIKTRGQQVTLSCSPISGHRSVSWYQQTPGQGLQFLFEYFSETQRNKGNFPGRFSGRQFSNSRSEMNVSTLELGDSALYLCASSFTGTGGTEAFFGQGTRLTVV.

CDR3 bases: TGTGCCAGTAACCTGTCCCCTAACTATGGCTACACCTTC. Translating it yields CASNLSPNYGYTF. The rearrangement links TRBV28 to TRBJ1-2; no clear D gene. Trimming took off 9 bases at V and 0 bases at J, with 11 bases between the two ends. The CDR3 length is 13 residues. CDR1 and CDR2 from the germline V gene are MDHEN and SYDVKM.

The chain carries TRBV11-3 and TRBJ2-7; no definite D call. The CDR3 runs 17 residues. CDR1 SGHNT and CDR2 YENEEA come from the germline V gene. The V end was cut by 1 base, the J end by 4 bases, with 20 bases between. CDR3: CASSLGLVHPEGYEQYF. The DNA of the CDR3 is TGTGCCAGCAGCTTAGGTCTCGTCCACCCAGAAGGTTACGAGCAGTACTTC.

With respect to this clone: The junction differs from germline at one of its ends, possibly a read error. The V gene is TRBV28, the J gene TRBJ2-4; 9 positions match TRBD2. Looked up from germline, CDR1 is MDHEN and CDR2 is SYDVKM. CDR3 length: 11 amino acids. CDR3 nucleotide sequence: TGTGCCAGCAGGTTAGCGGGAGCGTTGGACTTC. Translation: CASRLAGALDF. Variable domain in full (rest from reference TRBV28 and TRBJ2-4): DVKVTQSSRYLVKRTGEKVFLECVQDMDHENMFWYRQDPGLGLRLIYFSYDVKMKEKGDIPEGYSVSREKKERFSLILESASTNQTSMYLCASRLAGALDFGAGTRLSVL.

A single count supports this clone. V usage is TRBV28 and J usage is TRBJ1-2, with D possibly TRBD1 on 5 matching bases. V was cut by 4 bases and J by 7 bases, with 10 bases left in between. Per germline, CDR1 MDHEN and CDR2 SYDVKM. This CDR3 region has 12 residues. The CDR3 coding sequence is TGTGCCAGCAGTTCAGGGTATGGTGGCTACACCTTC. As protein: CASSSGYGGYTF.

As concerns this clone: Its ends do not fully match the called genes, so a read error is possible. The gene calls are TRBV28 and TRBJ1-2, with D perhaps TRBD1 (5 bases). From germline, CDR1 is MDHEN and CDR2 SYDVKM. The CDR3 sequence is 12 residues long. In nucleotides, the CDR3 is TGTGCCAGCAGCATAGCCAGGGAGGGAGGGGCCTTC. It encodes CASSIAREGGAF.

The chain couples TRBV28 to TRBJ1-1; TRBD1 aligns across 7 bases. J lost 0 bases, V lost 8 bases, and 12 bases had no gene match. Germline V CDR1 and CDR2: MDHEN, SYDVKM. CDR3 length: 16 residues. CDR3 coding DNA: TGTGCCAGCGTTAAGCTTGACAGGGACCTGAACACTGAAGCTTTCTTT. Encoded protein: CASVKLDRDLNTEAFF.